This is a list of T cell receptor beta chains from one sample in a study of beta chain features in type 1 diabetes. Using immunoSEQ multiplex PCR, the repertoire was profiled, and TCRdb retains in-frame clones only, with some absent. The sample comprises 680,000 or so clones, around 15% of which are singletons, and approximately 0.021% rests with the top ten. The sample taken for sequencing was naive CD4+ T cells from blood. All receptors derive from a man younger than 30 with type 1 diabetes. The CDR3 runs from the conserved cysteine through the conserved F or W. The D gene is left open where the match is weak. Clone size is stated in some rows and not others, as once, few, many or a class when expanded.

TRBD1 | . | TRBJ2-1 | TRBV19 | CASSMGDRGLYNEQFF | TGTGCCAGTAGTATGGGGGACAGGGGGCTTTACAATGAGCAGTTCTTC
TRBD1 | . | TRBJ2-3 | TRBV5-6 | CASSSWTGGTDTQYF | TGTGCCAGCAGCTCATGGACAGGGGGGACAGATACGCAGTATTTT
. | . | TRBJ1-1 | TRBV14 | CASSQSLDTEAFF | TGTGCCAGCAGCCAAAGTTTGGACACTGAAGCTTTCTTT
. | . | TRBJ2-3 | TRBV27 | CASSLAGESSDTQYF | TGTGCCAGCAGTCTTGCAGGGGAATCTTCAGATACGCAGTATTTT
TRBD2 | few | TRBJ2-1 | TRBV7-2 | CASSLGLAGENEQFF | TGTGCCAGCAGCCTCGGACTAGCGGGGGAGAATGAGCAGTTCTTC
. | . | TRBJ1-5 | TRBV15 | CATSRDTQSYSNQPQHF | TGTGCCACCAGCAGAGATACCCAATCGTATAGCAATCAGCCCCAGCATTTT
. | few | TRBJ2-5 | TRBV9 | CASSAPGTEETQYF | TGTGCCAGCAGCGCCCCCGGGACGGAAGAGACCCAGTACTTC
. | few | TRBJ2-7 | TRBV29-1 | CSVVSRHRRVDEQYF | TGCAGCGTCGTTAGCCGACACAGGAGGGTCGACGAGCAGTACTTC
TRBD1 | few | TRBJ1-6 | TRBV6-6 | CASSLGQGRSLHF | TGTGCCAGCTCCTTGGGACAGGGTAGATCCCTCCACTTT
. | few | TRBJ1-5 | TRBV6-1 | CASSEYRGNQPQHF | TGTGCCAGCAGTGAATACAGGGGCAATCAGCCCCAGCATTTT
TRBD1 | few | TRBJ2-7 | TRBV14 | CASSQWDSREQYF | TGTGCCAGCAGCCAGTGGGACAGTCGCGAGCAGTACTTC
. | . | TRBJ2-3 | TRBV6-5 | CASSDRITDTQYF | TGTGCCAGCAGTGACAGGATCACAGATACGCAGTATTTT
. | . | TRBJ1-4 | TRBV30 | CAWRGRRGQGFDEKLFF | TGTGCCTGGAGAGGAAGACGCGGGCAGGGGTTCGATGAAAAACTGTTTTTT
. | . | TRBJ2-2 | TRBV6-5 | CASSAPGLVAGELFF | TGTGCCAGCAGTGCTCCAGGGCTAGTCGCCGGGGAGCTGTTTTTT
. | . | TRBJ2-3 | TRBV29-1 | CSSCQDGASTDTQYF | TGCAGCAGCTGCCAGGACGGAGCTAGCACAGATACGCAGTATTTT
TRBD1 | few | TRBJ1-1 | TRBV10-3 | CAIRGRTGSGNTEAFF | TGTGCCATCAGGGGAAGGACAGGATCCGGGAACACTGAAGCTTTCTTT
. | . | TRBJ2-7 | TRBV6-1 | CASSDDYEQYF | TGTGCCAGCAGTGATGATTACGAGCAGTACTTC
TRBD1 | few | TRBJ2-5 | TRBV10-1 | CASSFGQGASETQYF | TGCGCCAGCAGCTTTGGACAGGGGGCCTCTGAGACCCAGTACTTC
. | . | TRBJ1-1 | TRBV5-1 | CASSLVGDTEAFF | TGCGCCAGCAGCTTGGTCGGGGATACTGAAGCTTTCTTT
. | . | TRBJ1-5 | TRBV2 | CASRGDFLSNQPQHF | TGTGCCAGCAGGGGGGACTTCCTTAGCAATCAGCCCCAGCATTTT
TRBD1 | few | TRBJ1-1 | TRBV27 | CASSPQGDGEAFF | TGTGCCAGCAGTCCCCAGGGGGACGGTGAAGCTTTCTTT
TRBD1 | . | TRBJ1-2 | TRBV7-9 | CASSLTGTGGVGYTF | TGTGCCAGCAGCTTGACCGGGACAGGGGGTGTGGGCTACACCTTC
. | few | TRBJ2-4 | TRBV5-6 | CASSLIGSVAKNIQYF | TGTGCCAGCAGCTTGATTGGGAGTGTAGCCAAAAACATTCAGTACTTC
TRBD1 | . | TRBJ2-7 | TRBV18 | CASSRDSYEQYF | TGTGCCAGCTCACGGGACAGCTACGAGCAGTACTTC
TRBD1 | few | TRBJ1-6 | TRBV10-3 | CAIRRGQGSPLHF | TGTGCCATCAGGAGGGGGCAAGGATCACCCCTCCACTTT
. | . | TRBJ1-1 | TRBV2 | CASSEGSWGTEAFF | TGTGCCAGCAGTGAGGGCTCCTGGGGCACTGAAGCTTTCTTT
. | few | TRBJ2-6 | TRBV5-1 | CASSQDSGANVLTF | TGCGCCAGCAGTCAAGATTCTGGGGCCAACGTCCTGACTTTC
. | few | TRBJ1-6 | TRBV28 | CASSSPSPLHF | TGTGCCAGCAGTTCCCCTTCACCCCTCCACTTT
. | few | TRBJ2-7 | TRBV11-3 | CASELTGISPEQYF | TGTGCCAGCGAGTTGACAGGAATATCACCCGAGCAGTACTTC
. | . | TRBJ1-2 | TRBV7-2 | CASSLLQADYGYTF | TGTGCCAGCAGCTTATTGCAGGCCGACTATGGCTACACCTTC
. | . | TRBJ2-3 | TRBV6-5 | CASSLGGDTQYF | TGTGCCAGCAGTCTAGGTGGAGATACGCAGTATTTT
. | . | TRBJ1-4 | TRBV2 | CASSVFGLNEKLFF | TGTGCCAGCAGTGTGTTTGGGTTGAACGAAAAACTGTTTTTT